What follows are 17 T cell receptor beta chains derived from one specimen sequenced in a study of OX40 agonist ivuxolimab in advanced cancers. This table comes from immunoSEQ multiplex PCR, and its TCRdb copy is limited to in-frame clones, with some not included. In the table there are under 150,000 clones, approximately 90% of which are singletons. The sample consisted of CD4+ or CD8+ T cells sorted from blood, taken in a trial of the OX40 agonist ivuxolimab. The receptors here all came from an adult with an advanced solid tumor such as melanoma, head and neck, liver or kidney cancer.

The DNA for the CDR3 is TGTGCCAGCTTTGGGACAGTCAGCCCTGGGGGCTCCCCTGGGGCCAACGTCCTGACTTTC. Its translation is CASFGTVSPGGSPGANVLTF. The rearrangement links TRBV28 to TRBJ2-6; 7 nucleotides agree with TRBD1. CDR1 is MDHEN, CDR2 SYDVKM, per germline. The ends lost 8 bases at V and 2 bases at J; junction bases unmatched: 21. CDR3 length equals 20 residues. Filled out from reference TRBV28 and TRBJ2-6, the complete variable domain reads DVKVTQSSRYLVKRTGEKVFLECVQDMDHENMFWYRQDPGLGLRLIYFSYDVKMKEKGDIPEGYSVSREKKERFSLILESASTNQTSMYLCASFGTVSPGGSPGANVLTFGAGSRLTVL.

The chain has TRBV7-2 and TRBJ2-7; D might be TRBD2 (5 bases). The CDR3 is 15 residues long. Looked up from germline, CDR1 is SGHTA and CDR2 is FQGNSA. V was clipped by 5 bases and J by 0 bases, with 14 bases between them. The CDR3 loop reads CASSLERPLSYEQYF. The CDR3 region has the DNA TGTGCCAGCAGCCTAGAGCGGCCCCTCTCCTACGAGCAGTACTTC.

The genes are TRBV7-2 and TRBJ1-2; D may be TRBD1 (5 bases). Germline CDR1 reads SGHTA; CDR2 reads FQGNSA. The CDR3 length is 13 residues. Trimming removed 5 bases from V and 8 bases from J, with 15 bases in between. The CDR3 DNA sequence: TGTGCCAGCAGCCGAGCAGGGCGCGGGGGCTACACCTTC. It specifies CASSRAGRGGYTF.

The rearrangement uses TRBV19 and TRBJ1-1; D perhaps matches TRBD1 (5 bases). Germline loops: CDR1 LNHDA, CDR2 SQIVND (reference sequence). The CDR3 sequence is 15 residues long. V was trimmed by 7 bases and J by 4 bases, leaving 19 bases between them. CDR3 DNA sequence: TGTGCCAGTACCCCCCGGCGGGTCGGGGGCACTGAAGCTTTCTTT. It translates to CASTPRRVGGTEAFF.

This clone was seen just once. The chain links TRBV30 to TRBJ1-2; tentatively, D is TRBD1 (6 bases). Trimming took 4 bases from V and 5 from J, leaving 14 bases between them. Germline CDR1 is GTSNPN and CDR2 is SVGIG (reference sequence). The CDR3 covers 13 residues. The CDR3 DNA is TGTGCCTGGATTTTGACAGGAGGTTATGGCTACACCTTC. Encoded protein: CAWILTGGYGYTF.

This clone was counted a single time. The chain uses TRBV7-2 and TRBJ2-1; TRBD2 matches 14 bases. The CDR3 sequence is 14 residues long. CDR1 is SGHTA and CDR2 is FQGNSA in the germline V gene. V gave up 5 bases and J gave up 9 bases; unmatched junction bases: 3. CDR3 loop: CASSETSGRAEQFF. The CDR3 DNA sequence: TGTGCCAGCAGCGAGACTAGCGGGAGGGCTGAGCAGTTCTTC.

This rearrangement joins TRBV19 to TRBJ2-7; D ambiguous. V was clipped by 3 bases and J by 3 bases, with 12 bases between them. This CDR3 is 14 amino acids long. CDR1 and CDR2 (germline): LNHDA, SQIVND (reference sequence). The CDR3 loop reads CASSIRAGNYEQYF. The CDR3 coding sequence is TGTGCCAGTAGTATTAGAGCAGGAAACTACGAGCAGTACTTC.

V gene TRBV30 combines with J gene TRBJ1-5; D uncertain. The V gene lost 1 base and the J gene lost 9 bases, with 13 bases spanning the gap. Looked up from germline, CDR1 is GTSNPN and CDR2 is SVGIG (reference sequence). The CDR3 has 13 residues. The CDR3 spells CAWSGTVGGPQHF. In DNA form, the CDR3 reads TGTGCCTGGAGTGGCACGGTTGGAGGGCCCCAGCATTTT. Full variable domain (outside the CDR3, taken from reference TRBV30 and TRBJ1-5): SQTIHQWPATLVQPVGSPLSLECTVEGTSNPNLYWYRQAAGRGLQLLFYSVGIGQISSEVPQNLSASRPQDRQFILSSKKLLLSDSGFYLCAWSGTVGGPQHFGDGTRLSIL.

The J gene is TRBJ2-7, the V gene TRBV19; TRBD2 aligns across 13 bases. This CDR3 has 17 residues. V lost 1 base, J lost 0 bases, and 3 bases stayed unmatched. The V gene's germline CDR1 is LNHDA and CDR2 SQIVND (reference sequence). The CDR3 DNA sequence: TGTGCCAGTAGTATAGGGACTAGCGGGAGTCCCTCCTACGAGCAGTACTTC. Amino acid sequence: CASSIGTSGSPSYEQYF.

The gene calls are TRBV27 and TRBJ2-2, with D perhaps matching TRBD1 (6 bases). V was shortened by 5 bases and J by 0 bases, with 13 bases between the two germline ends. Germline loops: CDR1 MNHEY, CDR2 SMNVEV (reference sequence). The CDR3 totals 16 residues. The CDR3 nucleotides are TGTGCCAGCAGTCCAAACAGGGTTCCGAACACCGGGGAGCTGTTTTTT. Its translation is CASSPNRVPNTGELFF.

This clone appeared once. This chain connects TRBV27 to TRBJ2-1; no firm D call. The V and J ends lost 2 bases and 8 bases respectively, with 4 bases between them. Germline V gene sequence: CDR1 MNHEY, CDR2 SMNVEV (reference sequence). This CDR3 has 11 amino acids. CDR3 sequence reads: CASSLGDEQFF. CDR3 DNA: TGTGCCAGCAGTTTAGGGGATGAGCAGTTCTTC.

This chain joins TRBV28 and TRBJ2-2; a weak D match, TRBD2 (6 bases). Trimming removed 11 bases from V and 3 bases from J, with 28 bases in between. The CDR3 spans 18 residues. CDR1 is MDHEN and CDR2 is SYDVKM in the germline V gene. CDR3 DNA: TGTGCCGGTCCTGATCCCGCGGGGACGGGGGTCGACACCGGGGAGCTGTTTTTT. Translation gives CAGPDPAGTGVDTGELFF.

The chain joins TRBV7-9 to TRBJ1-1, with 7 bases identical to TRBD1. Germline CDR1 reads SEHNR; CDR2 reads FQNEAQ (reference sequence). J gave up 2 bases and V 7 bases, and 10 bases lay outside the gene matches. This CDR3 has 15 amino acids. The CDR3 protein is CASTQEGQVNTEAFF. The CDR3 DNA is TGTGCCAGCACCCAGGAAGGACAGGTAAACACTGAAGCTTTCTTT.

The genes are TRBV27 and TRBJ2-5; 9 nucleotides match TRBD1. With V trimmed by 5 bases and J by 5 bases, 6 bases remained unmatched. The CDR3 is made up of 14 amino acids. Per germline, CDR1 MNHEY and CDR2 SMNVEV (reference sequence). The CDR3, as DNA: TGTGCCAGCAGTAAGGGACAGGGCATGGAGACCCAGTACTTC. As protein: CASSKGQGMETQYF.

CDR3 sequence reads: CATSRESTATNEKLFF. The DNA of the CDR3 is TGTGCCACCAGCAGGGAGTCGACAGCTACTAATGAAAAACTGTTTTTT. The V gene is TRBV15, the J gene TRBJ1-4, with D perhaps TRBD1 (5 bases). Trimming took 3 bases from V and 2 from J, leaving 13 bases between them. Germline V gene lookup returns CDR1 LNHNV and CDR2 YYDKDF (reference sequence). This CDR3 comprises 16 residues.

This clone was counted once. The rearrangement links TRBV7-9 to TRBJ2-7; D perhaps matches TRBD2 (5 bases). CDR1 is SEHNR, CDR2 FQNEAQ, per germline (reference sequence). V gave up 5 bases and J gave up 2 bases, with 16 bases separating them. This CDR3 spans 15 amino acids. The DNA for the CDR3 is TGTGCCAGCAGCCCCGGGAACTTTGCAACCTACGAGCAGTACTTC. This gives the protein CASSPGNFATYEQYF.

The chain couples TRBV27 to TRBJ2-1; 14 bases fit TRBD2. Germline values: CDR1 MNHEY, CDR2 SMNVEV (reference sequence). The junction had 2 bases not matched to a gene; V was cut back by 6 bases and J by 7 bases. The CDR3 covers 14 residues. The CDR3, as DNA: TGTGCCAGCAGGGGACTAGCGGGGGTTAATGAGCAGTTCTTC. Its translation is CASRGLAGVNEQFF.